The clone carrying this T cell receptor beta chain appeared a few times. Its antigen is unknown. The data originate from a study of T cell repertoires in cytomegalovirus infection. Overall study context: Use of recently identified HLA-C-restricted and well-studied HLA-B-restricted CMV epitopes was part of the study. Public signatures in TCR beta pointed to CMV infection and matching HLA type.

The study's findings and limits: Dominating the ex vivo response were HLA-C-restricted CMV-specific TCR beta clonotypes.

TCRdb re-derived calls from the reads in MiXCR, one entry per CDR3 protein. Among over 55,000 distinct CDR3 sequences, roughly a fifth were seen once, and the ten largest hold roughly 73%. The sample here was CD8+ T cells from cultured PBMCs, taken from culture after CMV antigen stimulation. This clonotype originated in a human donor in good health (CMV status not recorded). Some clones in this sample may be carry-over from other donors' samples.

For the CDR3, the DNA is TGTGCCAGCAGCTTCCCCACGGGAGGGTCCTCTGGAAACACCATATATTTT. Translated, it gives CASSFPTGGSSGNTIYF. This chain links TRBV9 with TRBJ1-3; no definite D call. The CDR3 has 17 amino acids. Trimming took 4 bases from V and 0 from J, leaving 17 bases between them. Germline V gives CDR1 SGDLS, CDR2 YYNGEE.